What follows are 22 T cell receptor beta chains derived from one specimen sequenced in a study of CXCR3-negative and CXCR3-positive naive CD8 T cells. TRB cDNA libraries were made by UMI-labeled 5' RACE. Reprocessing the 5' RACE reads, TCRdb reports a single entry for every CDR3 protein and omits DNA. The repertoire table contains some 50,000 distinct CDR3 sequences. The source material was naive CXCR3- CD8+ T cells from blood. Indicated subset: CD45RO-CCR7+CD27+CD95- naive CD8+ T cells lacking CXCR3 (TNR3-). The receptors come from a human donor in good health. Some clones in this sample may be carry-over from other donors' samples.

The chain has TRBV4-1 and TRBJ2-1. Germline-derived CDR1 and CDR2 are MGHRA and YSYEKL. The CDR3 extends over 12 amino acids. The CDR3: CASSQVSNEQFF.

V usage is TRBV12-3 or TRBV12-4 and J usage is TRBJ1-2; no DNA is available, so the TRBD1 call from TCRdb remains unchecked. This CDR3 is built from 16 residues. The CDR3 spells CASKASDREVSYGYTF.

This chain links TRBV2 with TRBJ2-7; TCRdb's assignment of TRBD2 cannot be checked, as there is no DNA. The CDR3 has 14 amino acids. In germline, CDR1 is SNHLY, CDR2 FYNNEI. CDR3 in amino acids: CASTGLAGGDEQYF.

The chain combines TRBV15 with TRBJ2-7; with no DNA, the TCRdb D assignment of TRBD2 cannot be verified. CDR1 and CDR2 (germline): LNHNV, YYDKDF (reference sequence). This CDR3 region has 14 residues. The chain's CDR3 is CATSTRQGTYEQYF.

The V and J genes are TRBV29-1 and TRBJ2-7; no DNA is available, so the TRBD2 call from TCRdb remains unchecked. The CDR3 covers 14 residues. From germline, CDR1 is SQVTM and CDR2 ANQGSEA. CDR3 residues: CSVEMTSGGREQYF.

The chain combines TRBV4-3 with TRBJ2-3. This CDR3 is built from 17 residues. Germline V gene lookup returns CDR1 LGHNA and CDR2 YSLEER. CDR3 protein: CASSQPGVRMGTDTQYF.

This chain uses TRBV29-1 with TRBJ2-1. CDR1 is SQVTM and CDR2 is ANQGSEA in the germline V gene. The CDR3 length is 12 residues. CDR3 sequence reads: CSVVVLGNEQFF.

CDR3 protein: CASSRLAEGYNEQFF. The V gene is TRBV6-2 or TRBV6-3, the J gene TRBJ2-1; TCRdb reports TRBD2, a call that lacks DNA to check it against. The CDR3 is 15 amino acids. Germline CDR1 is MNHEY and CDR2 is SVGEGT.

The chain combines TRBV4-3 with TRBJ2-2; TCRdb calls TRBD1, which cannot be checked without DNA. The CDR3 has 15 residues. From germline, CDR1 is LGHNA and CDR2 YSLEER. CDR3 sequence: CASRGQGAGTGELFF.

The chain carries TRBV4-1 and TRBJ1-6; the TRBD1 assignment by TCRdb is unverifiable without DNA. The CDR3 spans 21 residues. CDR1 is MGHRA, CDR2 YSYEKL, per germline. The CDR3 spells CASSQEGLRVTPPPANSPLHF.

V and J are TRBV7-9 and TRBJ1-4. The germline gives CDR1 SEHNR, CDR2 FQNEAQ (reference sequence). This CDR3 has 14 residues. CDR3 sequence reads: CASSLGHEGEKLFF. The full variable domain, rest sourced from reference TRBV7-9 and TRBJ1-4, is DTGVSQNPRHKITKRGQNVTFRCDPISEHNRLYWYRQTLGQGPEFLTYFQNEAQLEKSRLLSDRFSAERPKGSFSTLEIQRTEQGDSAMYLCASSLGHEGEKLFFGSGTQLSVL.

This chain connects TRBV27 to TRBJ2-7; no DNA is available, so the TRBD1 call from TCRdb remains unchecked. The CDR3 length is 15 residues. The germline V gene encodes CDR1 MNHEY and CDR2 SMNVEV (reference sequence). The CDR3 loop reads CASTPSRQQLIEQYF.

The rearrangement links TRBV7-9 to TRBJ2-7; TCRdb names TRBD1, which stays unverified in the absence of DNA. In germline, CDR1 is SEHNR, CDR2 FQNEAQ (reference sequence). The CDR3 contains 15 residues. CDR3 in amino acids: CASSGPREVSYEQYF.

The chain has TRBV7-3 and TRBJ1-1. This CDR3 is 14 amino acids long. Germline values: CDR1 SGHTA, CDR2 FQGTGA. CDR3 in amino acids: CASSLGGEGTEAFF.

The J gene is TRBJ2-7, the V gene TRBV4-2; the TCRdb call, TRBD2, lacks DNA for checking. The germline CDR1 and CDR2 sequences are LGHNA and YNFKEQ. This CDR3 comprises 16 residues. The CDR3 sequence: CASSQDRSGGSYEQYF.

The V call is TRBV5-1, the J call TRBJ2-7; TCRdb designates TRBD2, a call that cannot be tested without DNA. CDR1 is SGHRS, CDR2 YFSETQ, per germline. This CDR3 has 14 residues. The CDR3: CASSLRTDRYEQYF.

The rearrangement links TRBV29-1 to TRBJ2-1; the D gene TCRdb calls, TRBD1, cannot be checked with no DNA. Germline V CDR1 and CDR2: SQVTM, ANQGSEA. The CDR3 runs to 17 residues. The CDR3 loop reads CSVEGSLGEEPSNEQFF.

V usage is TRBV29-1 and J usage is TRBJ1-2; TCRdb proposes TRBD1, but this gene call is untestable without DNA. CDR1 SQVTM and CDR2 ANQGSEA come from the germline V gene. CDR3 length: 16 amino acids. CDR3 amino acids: CSAPIWTESTRPGYTF.

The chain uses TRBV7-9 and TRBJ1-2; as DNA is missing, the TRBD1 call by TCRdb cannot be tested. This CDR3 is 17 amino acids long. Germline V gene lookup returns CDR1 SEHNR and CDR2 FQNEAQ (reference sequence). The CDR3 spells CASSSPIPDSTDYGYTF.

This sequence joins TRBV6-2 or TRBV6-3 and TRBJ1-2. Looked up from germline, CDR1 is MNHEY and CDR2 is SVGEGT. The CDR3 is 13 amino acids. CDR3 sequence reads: CASTTGSYLGYTF.

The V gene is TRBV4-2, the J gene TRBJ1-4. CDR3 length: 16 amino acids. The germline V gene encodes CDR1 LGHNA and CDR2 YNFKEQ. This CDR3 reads CASSQDERSGIKKLFF.

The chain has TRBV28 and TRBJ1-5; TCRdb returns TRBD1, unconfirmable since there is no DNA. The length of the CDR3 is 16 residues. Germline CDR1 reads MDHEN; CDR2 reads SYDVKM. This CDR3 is CASSPNFGQGSQPQHF.